Below, 2 T cell receptor beta chains from the same sample are listed, as sequenced in a study of cytomegalovirus exposure and HLA in healthy donors. Primers for the PCR totalled 60 Vbeta and 13 Jbeta. The method was immunoSEQ multiplex PCR; TCRdb's version includes in-frame clones alone and lacks a portion of them. The listing contains about 130,000 clones. The sample consisted of PBMCs. The source is a woman aged 40 to 55 in good health and CMV-seropositive.

The rearrangement uses TRBV2 and TRBJ1-4, with D perhaps matching TRBD1 (6 bases). Trimming left V 5 bases short and J 5 bases short, with 9 bases between. Germline CDR1 is SNHLY and CDR2 is FYNNEI. This CDR3 has 13 amino acids. The CDR3 reads CASSSTGNEKLFF. In DNA, the CDR3 is TGTGCCAGCAGTTCGACAGGAAATGAAAAACTGTTTTTT.

V gene TRBV15 combines with J gene TRBJ1-4; D is perhaps TRBD1 (5 bases). Trimming removed 0 bases at V and 7 bases at J, with 12 bases between. The CDR3 covers 15 residues. Germline V gene lookup returns CDR1 LNHNV and CDR2 YYDKDF (reference sequence). CDR3 protein: CATSRDGGATEKLFF. The CDR3 nucleotides read TGTGCCACCAGCAGAGATGGCGGGGCCACTGAAAAACTGTTTTTT. Combining the CDR3 with reference TRBV15 and TRBJ1-4 gives the whole variable domain DAMVIQNPRYQVTQFGKPVTLSCSQTLNHNVMYWYQQKSSQAPKLLFHYYDKDFNNEADTPDNFQSRRPNTSFCFLDIRSPGLGDTAMYLCATSRDGGATEKLFFGSGTQLSVL.